This is a list of T cell receptor beta chains from one sample in a study of control samples from healthy donors and cancer patients. TCRdb keeps only in-frame clones here, not all; method: immunoSEQ multiplex PCR. The table shows fewer than 200,000 clones, with around 90% occurring only once. The sample was blood. These receptor sequences come from a man aged 30-40 years in good health. The CDR3 runs from the conserved cysteine through the conserved F or W. D genes are given only for firm matches. Size tells how often a clone was seen (once, few, many) or the class of an expanded clone, and some rows leave it out.

v_call,clone_size,d_call,j_call,cdr3_aa,cdr3_nt
TRBV9,.,.,TRBJ2-7,CASSSTGEQYF,TGTGCCAGCAGCTCAACCGGGGAGCAGTACTTC
TRBV12-2,once,.,TRBJ2-5,CASRLPVRGGRPQETQYF,TGTGCAAGTCGCTTACCAGTCCGGGGGGGCCGGCCCCAAGAGACCCAGTACTTC
TRBV7-9,.,.,TRBJ2-7,CASSLVYEQYF,TGTGCCAGCAGCTTAGTGTACGAGCAGTACTTC
TRBV30,.,.,TRBJ1-5,CAWSFGGVSGQPQHF,TGTGCCTGGAGTTTTGGCGGGGTTTCTGGGCAGCCCCAGCATTTT
TRBV5-4,.,.,TRBJ2-1,CASSPGGNNEQFF,TGTGCCAGCAGCCCCGGCGGGAATAATGAGCAGTTCTTC
TRBV28,.,TRBD1,TRBJ2-5,CASSSLTGEPKETQYF,TGTGCCAGCAGTTCCCTGACAGGGGAGCCAAAAGAGACCCAGTACTTC
TRBV27,.,.,TRBJ1-5,CASSTQGDSNQPQHF,TGTGCCAGCAGTACTCAGGGAGATAGCAATCAGCCCCAGCATTTT
TRBV2,.,.,TRBJ1-5,CASMDSNQPQHF,TGTGCCAGCATGGATAGCAATCAGCCCCAGCATTTT
TRBV12-5,.,TRBD1,TRBJ2-1,CASGLVLGQGAGEQFF,TGTGCTAGTGGTTTGGTACTTGGACAGGGGGCCGGTGAGCAGTTCTTC
TRBV18,.,TRBD1,TRBJ1-2,CASSLQGPYGYTF,TGTGCCAGCTCACTACAGGGGCCCTATGGCTACACCTTC
TRBV6-4,.,TRBD2,TRBJ2-3,CASSGLAGGPDTQYF,TGTGCCAGCAGTGGACTAGCGGGAGGGCCAGATACGCAGTATTTT
TRBV5-5,.,.,TRBJ2-1,CASSRNGLSNEQFF,TGTGCCAGCAGCCGGAATGGACTGAGTAATGAGCAGTTCTTC
TRBV5-1,.,.,TRBJ2-3,CASSLRADRTTDTQYF,TGCGCCAGCAGCTTGAGGGCAGATAGAACCACAGATACGCAGTATTTT
TRBV11-2,.,TRBD1,TRBJ2-1,CASSFDRGDYNEQFF,TGTGCCAGCAGCTTTGACAGGGGGGACTACAATGAGCAGTTCTTC
TRBV6-2/TRBV6-3,.,.,TRBJ1-2,CASSLVARSSYGYTF,TGTGCCAGCAGTTTAGTCGCCAGGAGCTCTTATGGCTACACCTTC
TRBV10-1,.,.,TRBJ1-1,CASSESTTEAFF,TGCGCCAGCAGTGAGTCAACCACTGAAGCTTTCTTT
TRBV6-6,.,.,TRBJ2-7,CASGGTTYEQYF,TGTGCCAGCGGAGGGACGACCTACGAGCAGTACTTC
TRBV19,.,.,TRBJ1-1,CASRIGVGVPNTEAFF,TGTGCCAGTAGAATTGGGGTAGGGGTACCGAACACTGAAGCTTTCTTT
TRBV10-3,.,.,TRBJ1-2,CAISGGGTMLDYGYTF,TGTGCCATCAGTGGGGGCGGGACAATGTTGGACTATGGCTACACCTTC
TRBV5-8,.,.,TRBJ1-5,CASSTEGGREQPQHF,TGTGCCAGCAGCACGGAGGGGGGGCGGGAGCAGCCCCAGCATTTT
TRBV5-1,.,.,TRBJ2-4,CASSLGGGSAKNIQYF,TGCGCCAGCAGCTTGGGAGGTGGCTCGGCCAAAAACATTCAGTACTTC
TRBV27,.,TRBD1,TRBJ1-1,CASSRSLGQGDQAFF,TGTGCCAGCAGTAGATCCCTGGGACAGGGGGATCAAGCTTTCTTT
TRBV7-9,.,.,TRBJ2-2,CASSSEVGELFF,TGTGCCAGCAGCTCCGAGGTCGGGGAGCTGTTTTTT
TRBV5-1,.,.,TRBJ1-4,CASSGQVAEKNEKLFF,TGCGCCAGCAGCGGCCAAGTAGCGGAAAAGAATGAAAAACTGTTTTTT
TRBV11-2,.,TRBD2,TRBJ2-1,CASSLGELAGRSSYNEQFF,TGTGCCAGCAGCTTAGGGGAGTTAGCGGGACGTAGCTCCTACAATGAGCAGTTCTTC
TRBV19,.,.,TRBJ1-2,CASETGTYGYTF,TGTGCCAGCGAGACAGGCACCTATGGCTACACCTTC
TRBV11-2,.,.,TRBJ1-2,CASSPTLGQNYGYTF,TGTGCCAGCAGCCCAACTCTGGGACAAAACTATGGCTACACCTTC
TRBV6-5,few,TRBD1,TRBJ1-4,CASRDRVGDREKLFF,TGTGCCAGCCGGGACAGGGTAGGAGATCGTGAAAAACTGTTTTTT
TRBV5-1,.,.,TRBJ2-3,CASSFTRETDTQYF,TGCGCCAGCAGCTTTACGAGGGAGACAGATACGCAGTATTTT
TRBV11-2,.,.,TRBJ2-3,CASSLGIQGTTDTQYF,TGTGCCAGCAGCTTAGGAATCCAGGGGACCACAGATACGCAGTATTTT
TRBV5-1,.,.,TRBJ2-7,CASSLGAGGNEQYF,TGCGCCAGCAGCTTGGGGGCTGGGGGGAACGAGCAGTACTTC
TRBV27,.,.,TRBJ2-4,CASSPPGLKNIQYF,TGTGCCAGCAGTCCACCGGGGCTAAAAAACATTCAGTACTTC
TRBV5-4,.,TRBD1,TRBJ2-3,CASSRTGTGLVDTQYF,TGTGCCAGCAGCAGGACCGGGACAGGGTTAGTAGATACGCAGTATTTT
TRBV6-5,.,TRBD1,TRBJ2-7,CASRGPGQIYEQYF,TGTGCCAGCAGGGGCCCGGGACAGATCTACGAGCAGTACTTC
TRBV6-5,.,.,TRBJ2-5,CATGTVGEAQYF,TGTGCCACCGGGACGGTGGGAGAGGCCCAGTACTTC
TRBV15,once,.,TRBJ1-1,CATSRDRGSSYTEAFF,TGTGCCACCAGCAGAGATAGAGGCAGCTCTTACACTGAAGCTTTCTTT
TRBV2,.,TRBD2,TRBJ2-1,CAIETSGGLEEQFF,TGTGCCATCGAGACTAGCGGGGGGCTGGAGGAGCAGTTCTTC
TRBV3-1/TRBV3-2,.,TRBD1,TRBJ1-2,CASSQTSTGGYGYTF,TGTGCCAGCAGCCAGACCTCGACAGGGGGCTATGGCTACACCTTC
TRBV5-4,.,.,TRBJ2-7,CASSWRGGSYEQYF,TGTGCCAGCAGCTGGAGGGGGGGCTCCTACGAGCAGTACTTC
TRBV10-1,.,TRBD1,TRBJ1-1,CASSYLRDRGPTEAFF,TGCGCCAGCAGCTATCTCCGGGACAGGGGGCCTACTGAAGCTTTCTTT
TRBV21-1,.,.,TRBJ2-7,CASSKYEGQGASGSYEQYF,TGTGCCAGCAGCAAATACGAGGGACAGGGGGCGTCTGGTTCCTACGAGCAGTACTTC
TRBV5-6,.,.,TRBJ2-6,CASSLVPFGANVLTF,TGTGCCAGCAGCCTAGTCCCATTTGGGGCCAACGTCCTGACTTTC
TRBV5-5,.,.,TRBJ2-1,CASSPDTYNEQFF,TGTGCCAGCAGCCCCGACACCTACAATGAGCAGTTCTTC
TRBV4-2,.,TRBD2,TRBJ2-3,CASSQVPLAGVTDTQYF,TGTGCCAGCAGCCAAGTTCCGTTAGCGGGAGTCACAGATACGCAGTATTTT
TRBV15,few,TRBD1,TRBJ1-1,CATSIGGQGPEAFF,TGTGCCACCAGCATCGGCGGACAGGGTCCTGAAGCTTTCTTT
TRBV30,.,.,TRBJ1-5,CAWSEGLSNQPQHF,TGTGCCTGGAGTGAGGGTCTCAGCAATCAGCCCCAGCATTTT
TRBV30,.,.,TRBJ2-3,CAWSVRRGTDTQYF,TGTGCCTGGAGTGTACGCAGGGGCACAGATACGCAGTATTTT
TRBV6-5,.,.,TRBJ2-5,CASPRGFVGSETQYF,TGTGCCAGCCCTAGGGGGTTTGTGGGGTCAGAGACCCAGTACTTC
TRBV19,.,.,TRBJ1-1,CASSRAGVGFRGRSTEAFF,TGTGCCAGTAGTAGGGCGGGGGTCGGGTTCAGGGGAAGGAGCACTGAAGCTTTCTTT
TRBV5-1,.,.,TRBJ2-3,CASSFDEGGTTDTQYF,TGCGCCAGCAGCTTTGATGAGGGAGGAACGACAGATACGCAGTATTTT
TRBV11-2,once,TRBD2,TRBJ2-7,CASSLTSGNRYEQYF,TGTGCCAGCAGCTTGACTAGCGGGAACAGGTACGAGCAGTACTTC
TRBV9,once,.,TRBJ2-2,CASSGGRHTGELFF,TGTGCCAGCAGCGGGGGACGGCACACCGGGGAGCTGTTTTTT
TRBV19,.,TRBD1,TRBJ1-6,CASRSGRQGVTPLHF,TGTGCCAGTAGAAGTGGGAGGCAGGGGGTGACACCCCTCCACTTT